Listed below are T cell receptor beta chains from one sample, sequenced in a study of PD-1 blockade in mismatch repair-deficient tumors. This table comes from immunoSEQ multiplex PCR, and its TCRdb copy is limited to in-frame clones, with some not included. The sample has approximately 130,000 clones; around 83% are singletons. Here the sequenced sample was peripheral blood, taken 44 weeks after starting pembrolizumab. The receptor source for this set is an adult with mismatch repair-deficient cancer. CDR3s include the opening cysteine and the closing phenylalanine or tryptophan. Each record gives: D gene, J gene, V gene, clone size, CDR3 DNA, CDR3 protein. A D gene is named only where the DNA matches it firmly. Some rows mark clone size as missing; the rest say once, few, many or name a class of expanded clone.

. | TRBJ1-5 | TRBV6-5 | . | TGTGCCAGCAGTCGGACCCGGAATCAGCCCCAGCATTTT | CASSRTRNQPQHF
. | TRBJ2-1 | TRBV9 | once | TGTGCCAGCAGCCCAAGCAGGGACAAAACCTACAATGAGCAGTTCTTC | CASSPSRDKTYNEQFF
TRBD1 | TRBJ2-4 | TRBV7-2 | . | TGTGCCAGCAGCCCAAGGGACAGCAAAAACATTCAGTACTTC | CASSPRDSKNIQYF
. | TRBJ2-3 | TRBV6-6 | . | TGTGCCAGCAGCCCCCGACAGCTCCGCACAGATACGCAGTATTTT | CASSPRQLRTDTQYF
. | TRBJ2-5 | TRBV9 | . | TGTGCCAGCAGCGAGGACAGAGCGGAGACCCAGTACTTC | CASSEDRAETQYF
. | TRBJ1-5 | TRBV12-5 | . | TGTGCTAGTGGTTTTGGGGGGGCGAATCAGCCCCAGCATTTT | CASGFGGANQPQHF
TRBD1 | TRBJ1-2 | TRBV9 | . | TGTGCCAGCAGCACCGGCCGACAGGGGGCCGGTGGCTACACCTTC | CASSTGRQGAGGYTF
TRBD2 | TRBJ2-1 | TRBV25-1 | . | TGTGCCAGCAGTGAATATGAGGGAGGGCCCCTCAATGAGCAGTTCTTC | CASSEYEGGPLNEQFF
. | TRBJ2-3 | TRBV9 | . | TGTGCCAGCAACGCCGTAGGGGGAGGGGGCCCAGATACGCAGTATTTT | CASNAVGGGGPDTQYF
. | TRBJ2-7 | TRBV7-8 | . | TGTGCCAGCAGCTTAGTTACTGCCACCTACGAGCAGTACTTC | CASSLVTATYEQYF
TRBD2 | TRBJ2-7 | TRBV11-2 | . | TGTGCCAGCAGCTTAGATCTCCCAGCGGGAACATACGAGCAGTACTTC | CASSLDLPAGTYEQYF
TRBD1 | TRBJ2-2 | TRBV6-4 | few | TGTGCCAGCAGTCCACAGGGGGCCGGGGAGCTGTTTTTT | CASSPQGAGELFF
. | TRBJ2-1 | TRBV18 | . | TGTGCCAGCTCACCACGGGCCGCTAATGAGCAGTTCTTC | CASSPRAANEQFF
TRBD2 | TRBJ2-7 | TRBV28 | . | TGTGCCAGCAGCCAAGCGGGAGCGAGCTCCTACGAGCAGTACTTC | CASSQAGASSYEQYF
. | TRBJ2-7 | TRBV4-2 | . | TGTGCCAGCAGCCCCCAGGATGGGGGACCTCCCCACGAGCAGTACTTC | CASSPQDGGPPHEQYF
. | TRBJ1-2 | TRBV5-4 | . | TGTGCCAGCACCCGGGATTTGGGTCGGAATGGCTACACCTTC | CASTRDLGRNGYTF
TRBD1 | TRBJ1-2 | TRBV10-3 | . | TGTGCCATCAGTGAAATATATCTTGGACAGGGATCTGGCTACACCTTC | CAISEIYLGQGSGYTF
. | TRBJ2-1 | TRBV5-4 | . | TGTGCCAGCAGCTCGGGTGGCACGGGACTCTCGATCAACAATGAGCAGTTCTTC | CASSSGGTGLSINNEQFF
TRBD2 | TRBJ2-5 | TRBV5-1 | . | TGCGCCAGCAGCAATGGACTAGCGGGTGCCTACCAAGAGACCCAGTACTTC | CASSNGLAGAYQETQYF
. | TRBJ2-7 | TRBV5-6 | . | TGTGCCAGCAGCACGGCCCTCGGGACAATCTACGAGCAGTACTTC | CASSTALGTIYEQYF
TRBD2 | TRBJ2-7 | TRBV4-1 | . | TGCGCCAGCAGCCAAGATAGCGGGAGTAGTTACGAGCAGTACTTC | CASSQDSGSSYEQYF
. | TRBJ2-7 | TRBV5-1 | . | TGCGCCAGCAGAAAGACAGGCAGCCCATTCTACGAGCAGTACTTC | CASRKTGSPFYEQYF